The T cell receptor beta chain under discussion was sequenced for a study of control samples from healthy donors and cancer patients. V was shortened by 3 bases and J by 1 base, with 9 bases between the two germline ends. The CDR3 loop spans 15 amino acids. Germline V gives CDR1 LGHDT, CDR2 YNNKEL (reference sequence). The protocol was immunoSEQ multiplex PCR, while the TCRdb copy is restricted to in-frame clones and leaves out a portion. The table records roughly 150,000 clones, over 90% of them present only once. The origin of this receptor is a man between 50 and 59 years old in good health. V and J are TRBV3-1 (or the pseudogene TRBV3-2) and TRBJ1-4; D possibly corresponds to TRBD1 (6 bases). Input material: blood. The CDR3 is CASSHLQGTNEKLFF. In nucleotides, the CDR3 is TGTGCCAGCAGCCACCTACAGGGAACTAATGAAAAACTGTTTTTT.